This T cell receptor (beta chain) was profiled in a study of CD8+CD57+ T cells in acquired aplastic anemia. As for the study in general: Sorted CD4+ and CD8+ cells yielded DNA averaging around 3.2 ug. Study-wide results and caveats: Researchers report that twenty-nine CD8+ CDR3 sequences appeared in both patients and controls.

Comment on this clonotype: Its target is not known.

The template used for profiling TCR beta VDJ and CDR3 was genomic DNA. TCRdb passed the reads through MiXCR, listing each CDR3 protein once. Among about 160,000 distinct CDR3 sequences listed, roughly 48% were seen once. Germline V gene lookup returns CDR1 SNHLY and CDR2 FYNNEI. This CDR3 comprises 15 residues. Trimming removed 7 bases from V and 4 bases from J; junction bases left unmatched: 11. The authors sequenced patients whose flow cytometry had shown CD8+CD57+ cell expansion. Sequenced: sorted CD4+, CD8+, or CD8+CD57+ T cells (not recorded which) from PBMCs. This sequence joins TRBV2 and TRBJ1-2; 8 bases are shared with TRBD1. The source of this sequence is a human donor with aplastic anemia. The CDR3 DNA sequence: TGTGCCAGCACTTTAACGGACAGGGAACCCTATGGCTACACCTTC. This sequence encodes CASTLTDREPYGYTF.